Each of the 19 T cell receptor beta chains below was sequenced from the same sample in a study of T cell repertoires in cytomegalovirus infection. TCRdb redid the calling of the reads with MiXCR, one entry per CDR3 protein. The table includes about 900,000 distinct CDR3 sequences, roughly 31% detected once. For these receptors, no antigen is known. The sample here was cultured CD8+ T cells from PBMCs, taken from culture after CMV antigen stimulation. These receptors were obtained from a human donor in good health (CMV status not recorded). Some clones in this sample may be carry-over from other donors' samples.

V is TRBV15 and J is TRBJ1-4; D uncertain. Trimming removed 0 bases from V and 0 bases from J, with 8 bases in between. This CDR3 region has 16 residues. Germline assignment: CDR1 LNHNV and CDR2 YYDKDF (reference sequence). The CDR3 is CATSRDRRPTNEKLFF. Here the CDR3 DNA reads TGTGCCACCAGCAGAGATCGGCGGCCAACTAATGAAAAACTGTTTTTT.

The V gene is TRBV11-1, the J gene TRBJ1-1, with unresolved D. V was clipped by 1 base and J by 7 bases, with 13 bases between them. This CDR3 is built from 14 residues. The germline CDR1 and CDR2 sequences are SGHAT and FQDESV (reference sequence). CDR3 residues: CASSLEPGTGEAFF. The CDR3 bases are TGTGCCAGCAGCTTAGAACCGGGTACGGGTGAAGCTTTCTTT.

To note about this clonotype: The junction differs from germline at one of its ends, possibly a read error. V is TRBV4-1 and J is TRBJ2-5; tentatively, D is TRBD1 (5 bases). Germline V CDR1 and CDR2: MGHRA, YSYEKL. This CDR3 is built from 17 residues. CDR3 protein: CASSQDSPRQGEETQYF. As DNA, the CDR3 is TGTGCCAGCAGCCAAGACAGTCCCCGCCAAGGGGAAGAGACCCAGTACTTC.

The rearrangement links TRBV5-4 to TRBJ2-7, with D unresolved. The CDR3 has 15 amino acids. The V gene lost 3 bases and the J gene lost 4 bases, with 17 bases spanning the gap. From germline, CDR1 is SGHNT and CDR2 YYREEE (reference sequence). The CDR3 DNA is TGTGCCAGCAGCTCCTCGCCGGGTGCCTCTTACGAGCAGTACGTC. Its translation: CASSSSPGASYEQYV.

There are many counts of this clonotype. The chain couples TRBV7-6 to TRBJ2-1; TRBD1 aligns across 11 bases. The germline V gene has CDR1 SGHVS and CDR2 FNYEAQ. Germline trimming cut 2 bases from V and 0 bases from J; bases unmatched to any gene: 6. The CDR3 spans 18 residues. CDR3 protein: CASSLRTGGPSSYNEQFF. For the CDR3, the DNA is TGTGCCAGCAGCTTACGGACAGGGGGCCCGAGCTCCTACAATGAGCAGTTCTTC.

This clonotype came up a few times. The chain uses TRBV4-1 and TRBJ2-1, with D maybe TRBD1 (6 bases). V gave up 0 bases and J gave up 0 bases, with 6 bases separating them. Germline assignment: CDR1 MGHRA and CDR2 YSYEKL. The CDR3 covers 15 residues. DNA for the CDR3: TGCGCCAGCAGCCAAGAGGACAGCTCCTACAATGAGCAGTTCTTC. Encoded protein: CASSQEDSSYNEQFF.

This sequence joins TRBV7-2 and TRBJ2-5; perhaps TRBD2 as D (7 bases). The CDR3 totals 15 residues. V was trimmed by 4 bases and J by 0 bases, leaving 12 bases between them. In germline, CDR1 is SGHTA, CDR2 FQGNSA. Written as DNA, the CDR3 is TGTGCCAGCAGCTGGTGGGGGGGGCACCAAGAGACCCAGTACTTC. Protein sequence: CASSWWGGHQETQYF.

This clonotype came up a few times. This chain uses TRBV7-6 with TRBJ1-1; TRBD1 might be the D (6 bases). The length of the CDR3 is 15 residues. Between the trimmed V and J ends, which lost 2 bases and 5 bases, there was a span of 15 bases. Germline CDR1 and CDR2: SGHVS and FNYEAQ. The CDR3 here is CASSLSGGSSTEAFF. CDR3 coding DNA: TGTGCCAGCAGCTTATCGGGGGGCTCGAGTACTGAAGCTTTCTTT.

V usage is TRBV5-5 and J usage is TRBJ2-1; 10 bases agree with TRBD1. Germline CDR1 reads SGHKS; CDR2 reads YYEKEE (reference sequence). The CDR3 has 15 residues. V gave up 4 bases and J gave up 6 bases; unmatched junction bases: 7. This CDR3 is CASSLGQGMTNEQFF. As DNA, the CDR3 is TGTGCCAGCAGCCTGGGACAGGGGATGACCAATGAGCAGTTCTTC.

The chain couples TRBV29-1 to TRBJ2-3; TRBD2 might be the D (6 bases). The CDR3 is made up of 14 amino acids. Trimming stripped 1 base from V and 5 bases from J, with 13 bases between. The germline V gene has CDR1 SQVTM and CDR2 ANQGSEA. The CDR3 nucleotides read TGCAGCGTTGAAGGGGCGGGGAATATAGATACGCAGTATTTT. Its protein is CSVEGAGNIDTQYF.

The gene calls are TRBV6-1 and TRBJ2-7; TRBD1 matches 7 bases. The junction had 4 bases not matched to a gene; V was cut back by 5 bases and J by 0 bases. Looked up from germline, CDR1 is MNHNS and CDR2 is SASEGT. CDR3 length: 14 amino acids. The DNA for the CDR3 is TGTGCCAGCAGTCCTCGGACAGGCTCCTACGAGCAGTACGTC. This encodes CASSPRTGSYEQYV.

At least ten counts were recorded for this clonotype. The genes are TRBV7-2 and TRBJ2-5; 9 nucleotides match TRBD2. This CDR3 has 15 amino acids. The V and J ends lost 4 bases and 2 bases, in that order; junction bases with no gene match: 5. Germline V gene data show CDR1 as SGHTA and CDR2 as FQGNSA. The CDR3 sequence: CASSSPGLAQETQYF. The CDR3 DNA reads as TGTGCCAGCAGCTCTCCGGGACTAGCTCAAGAGACCCAGTACTTC.

This clonotype was recorded once. A much bigger clone sits one base away, suggesting this may be a read error. The chain joins TRBV7-9 to TRBJ2-7; D might be TRBD1 (5 bases). The CDR3 has 15 residues. Germline-derived CDR1 and CDR2 are SEHNR and FQNEAQ (reference sequence). For the CDR3, the DNA is TGTGTCAGCAGCTTAGGGGCAGGCCAGACCTACGAGCAGTACGTC. It is translated as CVSSLGAGQTYEQYV.

This clonotype was seen repeatedly, ten times or more. The chain's CDR3 is CASSWTGTASATDTQYF. CDR3 coding DNA: TGTGCCAGCAGCTGGACCGGGACAGCTTCAGCTACAGATACGCAGTATTTT. The chain combines TRBV7-6 with TRBJ2-3; the match to TRBD1 covers 7 bases. V shed 4 bases and J 3 bases; nucleotides not matched to a gene: 13. The CDR3 covers 17 residues. Germline V gives CDR1 SGHVS, CDR2 FNYEAQ. The full variable domain, with the rest looked up from reference TRBV7-6 and TRBJ2-3, is GAGVSQSPRYKVTKRGQDVALRCDPISGHVSLYWYRQALGQGPEFLTYFNYEAQQDKSGLPNDRFSAERPEGSISTLTIQRTEQRDSAMYRCASSWTGTASATDTQYFGPGTRLTVL.

The chain has TRBV5-6 and TRBJ2-7; weak D call: TRBD1 (5 bases). Germline assignment: CDR1 SGHDT and CDR2 YYEEEE. The CDR3 spans 14 residues. Trimming took off 1 base at V and 2 bases at J, with 10 bases between the two ends. The CDR3 is CASSLNQGTYEQYV. CDR3 in DNA: TGTGCCAGCAGCTTGAACCAGGGTACCTACGAGCAGTACGTC.

This clonotype was counted many times. The CDR3 region is CASTYIGELFF. CDR3 bases: TGTGCCAGCACGTACATCGGGGAGCTGTTTTTT. The V gene is TRBV7-2, the J gene TRBJ2-2; D is undetermined. The ends were cut back, 7 bases at V and 7 bases at J, with 7 bases in the middle. CDR1 and CDR2 from the germline V gene are SGHTA and FQGNSA. CDR3 length equals 11 residues.

This chain links TRBV27 with TRBJ2-5, with a tentative D call TRBD2 (6 bases). Trimming removed 5 bases from V and 2 bases from J, with 12 bases in between. The CDR3 extends over 14 amino acids. In germline, CDR1 is MNHEY, CDR2 SMNVEV (reference sequence). The CDR3 here is CASSRGTSQETQYF. CDR3 nucleotide sequence: TGTGCCAGCAGTCGCGGGACTTCACAAGAGACCCAGTACTTC.

The table lists this clonotype with many counts. This chain links TRBV7-9 with TRBJ2-3, with D uncertain. The CDR3 is made up of 13 amino acids. The V end lost 5 bases, the J end lost 5 bases, and 11 bases lay between the germline ends. The germline gives CDR1 SEHNR, CDR2 FQNEAQ (reference sequence). The chain's CDR3 is CASSPGLQDTQYF. CDR3 nucleotides: TGTGCCAGCAGCCCCGGATTACAAGATACGCAGTATTTT.

DNA of the CDR3: TGTGCCAGCAGTAACGCAGGGTCCTACGAGCAGTACGTC. It translates to CASSNAGSYEQYV. V usage is TRBV28 and J usage is TRBJ2-7; a possible D gene is TRBD1 (5 bases). Germline V lookup: CDR1 MDHEN, CDR2 SYDVKM. There are 13 residues in the CDR3. V gave up 5 bases and J gave up 1 base, with 9 bases separating them.